Listed below are T cell receptor beta chains from one sample, sequenced in a study of shared clonotypes between healthy human individuals. Generated by immunoSEQ multiplex PCR, the TCRdb table keeps only in-frame clones and is missing some. In the table there are around 2,100,000 clones, about 95% of which are singletons. Sequenced input: naive CD8+ T cells sorted from blood. Source of these receptors: a man aged 18 to 29 in good health. CDR3s include the opening cysteine and the closing phenylalanine or tryptophan. The D gene is left open where the match is weak. Size tells how often a clone was seen (once, few, many) or the class of an expanded clone, and some rows leave it out.

V gene	clone size	J gene	D gene	CDR3 DNA	CDR3 protein
TRBV5-6	-	TRBJ2-4	-	TGTGCCAGCAGCTTGGTCAGGGTCTGGCGGGGTGATTCGAAAAACATTCAGTACTTC	CASSLVRVWRGDSKNIQYF
TRBV27	-	TRBJ2-7	-	TGTGCCAGCCGGGGGACCCCCTACGAGCAGTACTTC	CASRGTPYEQYF
TRBV5-6	-	TRBJ1-2	-	TGTGCCAGCAGCTTGGACGGACACTATGGCTACACCTTC	CASSLDGHYGYTF
TRBV18	-	TRBJ2-1	TRBD2	TGTGCCAGCTCACCACTGGGACTAGCGGGGGACAATGAGCAGTTCTTC	CASSPLGLAGDNEQFF
TRBV7-8	-	TRBJ2-5	-	TGTGCCAGCAGCTTAGAGTACAGTACGGGAGAGACCCAGTACTTC	CASSLEYSTGETQYF
TRBV9	-	TRBJ1-1	-	TGTGCCAGCAGCGCATTTGTAGACAGGCGCACTGAAGCTTTCTTT	CASSAFVDRRTEAFF
TRBV13	-	TRBJ2-1	-	TGTGCCAGCAGCTTTGACAGGTCGCACAATGAGCAGTTCTTC	CASSFDRSHNEQFF
TRBV7-8	-	TRBJ2-2	-	TGTGCCAGCAGCTTAGGAGGTATGGGGGACCTTACCCCTACCGGGGAGCTGTTTTTT	CASSLGGMGDLTPTGELFF
TRBV6-6	-	TRBJ2-3	-	TGTGCCAGCAGTTACTCGCGAGATACGCAGTATTTT	CASSYSRDTQYF
TRBV4-1	-	TRBJ2-7	-	TGCGCCAGCAGCCAAGAAAGGATTGCCTACGAGCAGTACTTC	CASSQERIAYEQYF
TRBV7-9	-	TRBJ1-5	-	TGTGCCAGCAGCTTACCAAGTCAGCCCCAGCATTTT	CASSLPSQPQHF
TRBV7-9	-	TRBJ2-7	TRBD2	TGTGCCAGCAGCTTAGAAGCGGGGGGCCTTGAGCAGTACTTC	CASSLEAGGLEQYF
TRBV2	-	TRBJ1-4	-	TGTGCCAGCAGTGACCCGGGGGAGGGAGCTAATGAAAAACTGTTTTTT	CASSDPGEGANEKLFF
TRBV7-9	-	TRBJ2-7	-	TGTGCCAGCAGCTTAGCGCTCGGGGGCGGGGACGAGCAGTACTTC	CASSLALGGGDEQYF
TRBV27	-	TRBJ2-7	-	TGTGCCAGCAGTGCGGACAGCTCCTACGAGCAGTACTTC	CASSADSSYEQYF
TRBV15	-	TRBJ2-7	-	TGTGCCACCAGCAGAGAGGCCAGCTCCTACGAGCAGTACTTC	CATSREASSYEQYF
TRBV6-1	-	TRBJ2-1	-	TGTGCCAGCAGTGAAGCCCTTTCCACACAGTCCTACAATGAGCAGTTCTTC	CASSEALSTQSYNEQFF
TRBV28	-	TRBJ2-4	-	TGTGCCAGCAGTTTATCAGGGGAAAACATTCAGTACTTC	CASSLSGENIQYF
TRBV29-1	-	TRBJ2-7	-	TGCAGCGTTTTAGGGGGTGGCGAGCAGTACTTC	CSVLGGGEQYF
TRBV6-4	-	TRBJ2-3	-	TGTGCCAGCAGTGACTCGGGCCAGGCAGATACGCAGTATTTT	CASSDSGQADTQYF
TRBV6-5	-	TRBJ2-1	-	TGTGCCAGCAGTTACGCGGGGCAGGAGCAGTTCTTC	CASSYAGQEQFF
TRBV29-1	-	TRBJ2-7	TRBD2	TGCAGCGTTGTCTCCCTAGCGGCTTCCTACGAGCAGTACTTC	CSVVSLAASYEQYF
TRBV6-1	-	TRBJ2-7	TRBD1	TGTGCCAGCAATTGGGCAGGGGGCGGCTACGAGCAGTACTTC	CASNWAGGGYEQYF
TRBV6-1	-	TRBJ2-2	-	TGTGCCAGCAGATACCCTTCGGGTGGCGGCGGGGAGCTGTTTTTT	CASRYPSGGGGELFF
TRBV5-1	-	TRBJ2-7	-	TGCGCCAGCAGCCTTGGGACCACCTACGAGCAGTACTTC	CASSLGTTYEQYF
TRBV9	-	TRBJ1-2	-	TGTGCCAGCAGCTCTCCCCGGCAGGGACAATCTTATGGCTACACCTTC	CASSSPRQGQSYGYTF
TRBV21-1	-	TRBJ2-7	-	TGTGCCAGCAGCTCCCGGCCACTGAGCTCCTACGAGCAGTACTTC	CASSSRPLSSYEQYF
TRBV19	-	TRBJ2-1	-	TGTGCCAGTAGCATGGTTGCGGCAGGGTACTACAATGAGCAGTTCTTC	CASSMVAAGYYNEQFF
TRBV7-6	-	TRBJ2-7	-	TGTGCCAGCAGCTTATCGGCTGGACAAACCTACGAGCAGTACTTC	CASSLSAGQTYEQYF
TRBV15	-	TRBJ2-3	-	TGTGCCACCAGCAGAGTTCCCGAGGCAGATACGCAGTATTTT	CATSRVPEADTQYF
TRBV5-1	-	TRBJ2-5	-	TGCGCCAGCAGCTTGGTAGAGGGACAAGAGACCCAGTACTTC	CASSLVEGQETQYF
TRBV7-9	-	TRBJ2-3	-	TGTGCCAGCAGCCCCCCGACAGGCCCTAGCACAGATACGCAGTATTTT	CASSPPTGPSTDTQYF
TRBV28	-	TRBJ2-2	-	TGTGCCAGCCGCAAGCAGGGTGGGGAGCTGTTTTTT	CASRKQGGELFF
TRBV10-3	-	TRBJ2-7	-	TGTGCCATCAGGGAGGGCAGCTCCTACGAGCAGTACTTC	CAIREGSSYEQYF
TRBV5-1	-	TRBJ2-7	-	TGCGCCAGCAGCTTGGCCGTTGAGGGGTTAAGGGAGCAGTACTTC	CASSLAVEGLREQYF
TRBV11-2	-	TRBJ1-2	TRBD1	TGTGCCAGCACCCCGGGGCCGGGGACAGGATATGGCTACACCTTC	CASTPGPGTGYGYTF
TRBV2	-	TRBJ2-7	TRBD2	TGTGCCAGCAGAACTAGCGGGGTGTACGAGCAGTACTTC	CASRTSGVYEQYF
TRBV7-9	-	TRBJ2-1	-	TGTGCCAGCAGCCCAGAATTGAGGGAGTGGTTCTTC	CASSPELREWFF
TRBV2	-	TRBJ2-3	TRBD2	TGTGCCAGCAGTGAAGACCCAACTAGCGGGGGTGTAGATACGCAGTATTTT	CASSEDPTSGGVDTQYF
TRBV13	-	TRBJ2-1	TRBD2	TGTGCCAGCAGCCCTCGGACTAGCCCTTGGGATGAGCAGTTCTTC	CASSPRTSPWDEQFF
TRBV7-9	-	TRBJ2-3	TRBD2	TGTGCCAGCTCCAGGACTAGCGGGGGATATGGAGATACGCAGTATTTT	CASSRTSGGYGDTQYF
TRBV6-1	-	TRBJ2-7	-	TGTGCCAGCAGTGAATCCGGCACGTACTACGAGCAGTACTTC	CASSESGTYYEQYF
TRBV2	-	TRBJ1-1	-	TGTGCCAGGAGTGTTAACACAGGGACTGCTGAAGCTTTCTTT	CARSVNTGTAEAFF
TRBV28	-	TRBJ2-1	-	TGTGCCAGCAGTTTTCGAGGGGTTTACAATGAGCAGTTCTTC	CASSFRGVYNEQFF
TRBV27	-	TRBJ2-7	-	TGTGCCAGCAGTCACTCGGGGGGCCCCCTCCACTACGAGCAGTACTTC	CASSHSGGPLHYEQYF
TRBV6-1	once	TRBJ2-7	-	TGTGCCAGCAGTGAAGGCCGGAATTTAGCCTACGAGCAGTACTTC	CASSEGRNLAYEQYF
TRBV27	-	TRBJ2-7	-	TGTGCCAGCAGGAGGACAGCAACCTACGAGCAGTACTTC	CASRRTATYEQYF
TRBV10-1	-	TRBJ2-7	-	TGCGCCAGTAGTGTGGGGCTGACCTACGAGCAGTACTTC	CASSVGLTYEQYF
TRBV15	-	TRBJ2-5	-	TGTGCCACCAGCAGGACCCCCCCCCAAGAGACCCAGTACTTC	CATSRTPPQETQYF
TRBV14	-	TRBJ2-5	-	TGTGCCAGCAGCCAAGGGTCCACATGGACGCAAGAGACCCAGTACTTC	CASSQGSTWTQETQYF
TRBV27	-	TRBJ2-2	-	TGTGCCAGCAGTCCCCCAGGGCTGGGTTACACCGGGGAGCTGTTTTTT	CASSPPGLGYTGELFF
TRBV30	-	TRBJ2-7	TRBD1	TGTGCGTGGGACAGGGGGCAAGTCGAGCAGTACTTC	CAWDRGQVEQYF
TRBV5-6	-	TRBJ2-1	-	TGTGCCAGCAGCTTGGATTTGATAGGGGTTGAGTTCTTC	CASSLDLIGVEFF
TRBV21-1	-	TRBJ2-1	-	TGTGCCAGCAGCACATTGGGCGGCGCCGTAATTAACAATGAGCAGTTCTTC	CASSTLGGAVINNEQFF
TRBV7-3	-	TRBJ2-1	TRBD1	TGTGCCAGCAGCGATCCGGGACAGGGCGCGAATGAGCAGTTCTTC	CASSDPGQGANEQFF
TRBV27	-	TRBJ2-1	-	TGTGCCAGCGGGCCCTTGGCCCCTCATGAGCAGTTCTTC	CASGPLAPHEQFF
TRBV5-1	-	TRBJ1-6	TRBD1	TGCGCCAGCAGCCAGGAAGGGGACAGGAATTCACCCCTCCACTTT	CASSQEGDRNSPLHF
TRBV6-5	-	TRBJ2-5	-	TGTGCCAGCAGTCATTGGGACATCGGGGAGACCCAGTACTTC	CASSHWDIGETQYF
TRBV7-6	once	TRBJ2-7	-	TGTGCCAGCAGCTTAGAGGTCGGACCCTTCTCCTACGAGCAGTACTTC	CASSLEVGPFSYEQYF
TRBV12-5	once	TRBJ1-5	-	TGTGCTAGTGGTTTGAGGGGACATCTACTTTTTAGCAATCAGCCCCAGCATTTT	CASGLRGHLLFSNQPQHF